These 16 T cell receptor beta chains came from one sample sequenced in a study of blood T cell repertoires in COVID-19. Measured with immunoSEQ multiplex PCR; TCRdb has only the in-frame clones, and not every one. This table has hundreds of thousands of clones, about 86% appearing once. Sequenced input: peripheral blood. These receptors were obtained from a man aged 80 or over with acute or convalescent COVID-19.

The chain recombines TRBV6-1 with TRBJ2-7; 10 bases agree with TRBD1. The V gene end was trimmed by 3 bases and the J gene end by 3 bases; junction bases not matched to a gene: 5. Looked up from germline, CDR1 is MNHNS and CDR2 is SASEGT. The CDR3 is 15 amino acids. The CDR3 bases are TGTGCCAGCAGTGATAGACAGGGGGCGAGCTACGAGCAGTACTTC. Protein: CASSDRQGASYEQYF.

The chain uses TRBV28 and TRBJ2-5, with 8 bases aligning to TRBD1. The CDR3 has 16 residues. CDR1 MDHEN and CDR2 SYDVKM come from the germline V gene. Trimming at V came to 2 bases and at J to 5 bases, leaving 10 bases not matched to a gene. This chain's CDR3 is CASSLAWDRLRETQYF. CDR3 bases: TGTGCCAGCAGTTTAGCTTGGGACAGGCTTAGGGAGACCCAGTACTTC.

The chain couples TRBV2 to TRBJ1-6, with 8 bases identical to TRBD1. J lost 7 bases, V lost 7 bases, and 9 bases had no gene match. The germline CDR1 and CDR2 sequences are SNHLY and FYNNEI. The CDR3 totals 15 residues. DNA of the CDR3: TGTGCCAGCATCAGGACCGGACAGGGAAATTCACCCCTCCACTTT. Amino acid sequence: CASIRTGQGNSPLHF.

In its sample, this clone was seen once. The chain recombines TRBV30 with TRBJ2-1; 12 bases line up with TRBD1. The CDR3 is 17 residues long. Germline assignment: CDR1 GTSNPN and CDR2 SVGIG (reference sequence). The ends lost 3 bases at V and 1 base at J; junction bases unmatched: 7. CDR3 amino acids: CAWSRDRGLQSYNEQFF. DNA for the CDR3: TGTGCCTGGAGCCGGGACAGGGGGCTCCAATCCTACAATGAGCAGTTCTTC.

This clone has a handful of counts. This sequence joins TRBV9 and TRBJ2-7; weak D call: TRBD1 (6 bases). The CDR3 is made up of 14 amino acids. The germline gives CDR1 SGDLS, CDR2 YYNGEE. Trimming cost V 3 bases and J 6 bases, with 16 bases left between them. CDR3 nucleotide sequence: TGTGCCAGCAGCGCCCGGGACATAGAAGGCGAGCAGTACTTC. Its protein is CASSARDIEGEQYF.

The chain recombines TRBV19 with TRBJ1-5, with D possibly TRBD1 on 5 matching bases. This CDR3 is 12 amino acids long. Trimming removed 5 bases from V and 6 bases from J, with 8 bases in between. Per the germline V gene, CDR1 is LNHDA and CDR2 is SQIVND (reference sequence). The CDR3 protein is CASSQGIQPQHF. CDR3 nucleotides: TGTGCCAGTAGTCAGGGTATTCAGCCCCAGCATTTT. Based on the CDR3 plus reference TRBV19 and TRBJ1-5, the full variable domain is DGGITQSPKYLFRKEGQNVTLSCEQNLNHDAMYWYRQDPGQGLRLIYYSQIVNDFQKGDIAEGYSVSREKKESFPLTVTSAQKNPTAFYLCASSQGIQPQHFGDGTRLSIL.

This chain uses TRBV19 with TRBJ1-2; D may be TRBD1 (5 bases). The CDR3 is made up of 14 amino acids. CDR1 is LNHDA and CDR2 is SQIVND in the germline V gene (reference sequence). The V end was cut by 3 bases, the J end by 2 bases, with 10 bases between. CDR3 nucleotides: TGTGCCAGTAGTATCGCAGGGCCGAACTATGGCTACACCTTC. As protein: CASSIAGPNYGYTF.

This clone was picked up a small number of times. The genes are TRBV19 and TRBJ2-7; tentatively, D is TRBD1 (5 bases). Germline CDR1 reads LNHDA; CDR2 reads SQIVND (reference sequence). The CDR3 contains 14 residues. V lost 2 bases and J lost 2, with 10 bases in between. The CDR3 coding sequence is TGTGCCAGTAGTATACGAGCAGGGACCTACGAGCAGTACTTC. It codes for CASSIRAGTYEQYF. The variable domain in full, completed from reference TRBV19 and TRBJ2-7, reads DGGITQSPKYLFRKEGQNVTLSCEQNLNHDAMYWYRQDPGQGLRLIYYSQIVNDFQKGDIAEGYSVSREKKESFPLTVTSAQKNPTAFYLCASSIRAGTYEQYFGPGTRLTVT.

The chain is built from TRBV10-3 and TRBJ2-1; 8 bases are a match to TRBD1. J gave up 10 bases and V 4 bases, and 9 bases lay outside the gene matches. The CDR3 loop spans 14 amino acids. The germline V gene has CDR1 ENHRY and CDR2 SYGVKD. CDR3: CAISADRDGAEQFF. CDR3 DNA sequence: TGTGCCATCAGTGCGGACAGGGACGGTGCCGAGCAGTTCTTC.

This clone was picked up a small number of times. The chain has TRBV28 and TRBJ2-7; 7 bases are a match to TRBD1. The V gene's germline CDR1 is MDHEN and CDR2 SYDVKM. V trimming: 3 bases; J trimming: 4 bases; junction bases outside the gene matches: 12. The length of the CDR3 is 16 residues. The CDR3 sequence is CASSLSSLGQSYEQYF. The CDR3 DNA is TGTGCCAGCAGTTTGAGTAGTTTGGGACAGAGTTACGAGCAGTACTTC.

V gene TRBV30 combines with J gene TRBJ1-1; D unclear. The CDR3 totals 13 residues. V lost 4 bases, J lost 3 bases, and 12 bases lay in between. Germline V gene data show CDR1 as GTSNPN and CDR2 as SVGIG (reference sequence). The chain's CDR3 is CAWTSSLYTEAFF. CDR3 DNA: TGTGCCTGGACCAGTTCCCTGTACACTGAAGCTTTCTTT. The full variable domain, its missing parts supplied by reference TRBV30 and TRBJ1-1, is SQTIHQWPATLVQPVGSPLSLECTVEGTSNPNLYWYRQAAGRGLQLLFYSVGIGQISSEVPQNLSASRPQDRQFILSSKKLLLSDSGFYLCAWTSSLYTEAFFGQGTRLTVV.

This rearrangement joins TRBV3-1 (or the pseudogene TRBV3-2) to TRBJ2-7; 11 nucleotides line up with TRBD2. The length of the CDR3 is 18 residues. The germline V gene has CDR1 LGHDT and CDR2 YNNKEL (reference sequence). J was trimmed by 5 bases and V by 4 bases; bases with no gene match: 16. The CDR3 reads CASSLYFTSGREPHEQYF. CDR3 in DNA: TGTGCCAGCAGCCTTTACTTTACTAGCGGGAGAGAGCCCCACGAGCAGTACTTC.

The V call is TRBV5-1, the J call TRBJ1-2; TRBD1 matches 7 bases. The CDR3 runs 15 residues. After removal of 4 bases from V and 2 bases from J, the junction contained 8 bases not matched to a gene. Germline CDR1 reads SGHRS; CDR2 reads YFSETQ. This chain's CDR3 is CASSTRLTGNYGYTF. The CDR3 DNA follows: TGCGCCAGCAGCACTAGGCTGACAGGGAACTATGGCTACACCTTC. The variable domain in full, with the rest retrieved from reference TRBV5-1 and TRBJ1-2, is KAGVTQTPRYLIKTRGQQVTLSCSPISGHRSVSWYQQTPGQGLQFLFEYFSETQRNKGNFPGRFSGRQFSNSRSEMNVSTLELGDSALYLCASSTRLTGNYGYTFGSGTRLTVV.

The V gene is TRBV30, the J gene TRBJ2-3; 8 positions match TRBD2. The J segment lost 4 bases and the V segment lost 0 bases, leaving 6 bases of the junction unmatched. Germline CDR1 and CDR2: GTSNPN and SVGIG (reference sequence). This CDR3 has 15 residues. CDR3 DNA: TGTGCCTGGAGTGTTGAAGCGGGAGTAGCAGATACGCAGTATTTT. It yields the protein CAWSVEAGVADTQYF.

The rearrangement joins TRBV19 to TRBJ1-5; D is undetermined. Trimming cost V 6 bases and J 1 base, with 10 bases left between them. The CDR3 spans 14 residues. The germline gives CDR1 LNHDA, CDR2 SQIVND (reference sequence). The CDR3 bases are TGTGCCAGTAGCGGAGGGATCAGCAATCAGCCCCAGCATTTT. This encodes CASSGGISNQPQHF.

This clone occurred a few times. This chain links TRBV6-5 with TRBJ1-4, with D hard to call. With 2 bases removed from V and 4 bases from J, the gap between germline ends came to 8 bases. Germline V gene data show CDR1 as MNHEY and CDR2 as SVGAGI. This CDR3 is 14 amino acids long. The chain's CDR3 is CASSYGSLNEKLFF. Written as DNA, the CDR3 is TGTGCCAGCAGTTACGGGAGTCTTAATGAAAAACTGTTTTTT.